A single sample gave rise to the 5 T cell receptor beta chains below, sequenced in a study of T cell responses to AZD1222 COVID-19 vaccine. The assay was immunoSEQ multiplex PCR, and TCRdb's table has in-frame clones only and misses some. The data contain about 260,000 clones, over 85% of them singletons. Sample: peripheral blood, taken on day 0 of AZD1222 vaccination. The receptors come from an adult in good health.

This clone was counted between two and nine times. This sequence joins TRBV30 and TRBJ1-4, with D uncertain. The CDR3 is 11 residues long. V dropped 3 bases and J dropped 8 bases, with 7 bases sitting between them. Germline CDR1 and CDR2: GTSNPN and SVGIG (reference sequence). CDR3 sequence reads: CAWSIREKLFF. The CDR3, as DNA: TGTGCCTGGAGCATCAGGGAAAAACTGTTTTTT.

The CDR3 sequence is CASSLSAANTEAFF. Here the CDR3 DNA reads TGCGCCAGCAGCTTGTCCGCTGCGAACACTGAAGCTTTCTTT. The chain links TRBV5-1 to TRBJ1-1; D is unclear. The V end was cut by 1 base, the J end by 1 base, with 8 bases between. The germline CDR1 and CDR2 sequences are SGHRS and YFSETQ. The CDR3 covers 14 residues.

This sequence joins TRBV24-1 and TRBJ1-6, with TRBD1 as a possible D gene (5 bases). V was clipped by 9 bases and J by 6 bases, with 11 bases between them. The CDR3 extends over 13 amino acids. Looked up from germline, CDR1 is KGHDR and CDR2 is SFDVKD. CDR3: CATCPGPNSPLHF. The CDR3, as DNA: TGTGCCACCTGCCCGGGGCCTAATTCACCCCTCCACTTT.

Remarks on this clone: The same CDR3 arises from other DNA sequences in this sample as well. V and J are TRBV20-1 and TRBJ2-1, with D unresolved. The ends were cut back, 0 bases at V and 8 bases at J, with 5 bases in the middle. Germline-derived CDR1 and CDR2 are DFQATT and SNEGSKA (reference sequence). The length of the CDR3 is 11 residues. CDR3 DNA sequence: TGCAGTGCTAGAGATTTCGATGAGCAGTTCTTC. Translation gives CSARDFDEQFF.

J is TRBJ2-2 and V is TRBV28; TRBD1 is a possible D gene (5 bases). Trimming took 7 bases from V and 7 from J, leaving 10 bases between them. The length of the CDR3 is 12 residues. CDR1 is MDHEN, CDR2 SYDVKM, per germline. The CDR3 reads CASNQGLGELFF. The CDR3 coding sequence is TGTGCCAGCAATCAGGGCCTCGGGGAGCTGTTTTTT.